A selection of T cell receptor beta chains follows, all from one sample in a study of T cells in localized non-small cell lung cancer. Assay: immunoSEQ multiplex PCR; the TCRdb copy retains only in-frame clones and omits some. The sample lists about 72,000 clones, roughly 84% occurring once. This sample comprised peripheral blood, obtained before any cancer treatment. These TCRs come from a female donor older than 55 with stage I lung adenocarcinoma. CDR3s include the opening cysteine and the closing phenylalanine or tryptophan. A D gene is named only where the DNA matches it firmly. Clone size is shown for a subset of rows, as once, few, many or a class of expanded clone.

abundance: NA; v_gene: TRBV5-4; j_gene: TRBJ2-3; d_gene: NA; CDR3nt: TGTGCCAGCAGCTTTAACTTAGTAGGGGTCCCCACAGATACGCAGTATTTT; CDR3aa: CASSFNLVGVPTDTQYF
abundance: NA; v_gene: TRBV21-1; j_gene: TRBJ2-1; d_gene: NA; CDR3nt: TGTGCCAGCAGCATCAAGCGGGTGGGGCCATACAATGAGCAGTTCTTC; CDR3aa: CASSIKRVGPYNEQFF
abundance: once; v_gene: TRBV2; j_gene: TRBJ2-1; d_gene: TRBD1; CDR3nt: TGTGCCAGCTTCCGGGACAGGGGCTACAATGAGCAGTTCTTC; CDR3aa: CASFRDRGYNEQFF
abundance: NA; v_gene: TRBV5-1; j_gene: TRBJ2-7; d_gene: NA; CDR3nt: TGCGCCAGCAGCTTGACGTCCGGAGCCTACGAGCAGTACTTC; CDR3aa: CASSLTSGAYEQYF
abundance: NA; v_gene: TRBV11-2; j_gene: TRBJ2-7; d_gene: TRBD1; CDR3nt: TGTGCCAGCAGCCAAGACGCCGGGACAGGGTACTACGAGCAGTACTTC; CDR3aa: CASSQDAGTGYYEQYF
abundance: NA; v_gene: TRBV6-1; j_gene: TRBJ2-7; d_gene: TRBD1; CDR3nt: TGTGCCAGCAGTGTCAGGGGGCCCTACGAGCAGTACTTC; CDR3aa: CASSVRGPYEQYF
abundance: NA; v_gene: TRBV6-1; j_gene: TRBJ1-2; d_gene: TRBD1; CDR3nt: TGTGCCAGCGGGTCGGCGACAGGGATGGGCTACACCTTC; CDR3aa: CASGSATGMGYTF
abundance: NA; v_gene: TRBV18; j_gene: TRBJ2-5; d_gene: NA; CDR3nt: TGTGCCAGCTCAGCGACGGGGGGCCCCTCGGGAGCCCAGTACTTC; CDR3aa: CASSATGGPSGAQYF
abundance: NA; v_gene: TRBV2; j_gene: TRBJ2-7; d_gene: NA; CDR3nt: TGTGCCAGCGTGGACTTGGGACAAATCTCCTACGAGCAGTACTTC; CDR3aa: CASVDLGQISYEQYF
abundance: NA; v_gene: TRBV7-2; j_gene: TRBJ2-7; d_gene: NA; CDR3nt: TGTGCCAGCAGCTTGTGGAGAGCCTACGAGCAGTACTTC; CDR3aa: CASSLWRAYEQYF
abundance: NA; v_gene: TRBV1; j_gene: TRBJ1-2; d_gene: NA; CDR3nt: TGCACCAGCAGCCAAGATTCCGGCCTTTTTAACTATGGCTACACCTTC; CDR3aa: CTSSQDSGLFNYGYTF
abundance: NA; v_gene: TRBV28; j_gene: TRBJ2-7; d_gene: TRBD2; CDR3nt: TGTGCCAGCAGTTCGGGGGGGAGAGGCTACGAGCAGTACTTC; CDR3aa: CASSSGGRGYEQYF
abundance: NA; v_gene: TRBV10-1; j_gene: TRBJ2-7; d_gene: NA; CDR3nt: TGCGCCAGCAGTGACCAGGGGGGTTCCTACGAGCAGTACTTC; CDR3aa: CASSDQGGSYEQYF
abundance: NA; v_gene: TRBV29-1; j_gene: TRBJ2-7; d_gene: NA; CDR3nt: TGCAGCGTTGGAGGGGGAAGCTCCTACGAGCAGTACTTC; CDR3aa: CSVGGGSSYEQYF
abundance: once; v_gene: TRBV12-5; j_gene: TRBJ2-2; d_gene: TRBD1; CDR3nt: TGTGCTAGTGGTTTGTACTATGGGACAGAGAACACCGGGGAGCTGTTTTTT; CDR3aa: CASGLYYGTENTGELFF
abundance: NA; v_gene: TRBV11-1; j_gene: TRBJ2-1; d_gene: TRBD2; CDR3nt: TGTGCCAGCAGTTATAGCGGGAACCACTACAATGAGCAGTTCTTC; CDR3aa: CASSYSGNHYNEQFF